Sequencing of this T cell receptor (beta chain) was carried out in a study of T-cell memory formation after mild COVID-19. Using its own MiXCR run on the 5' RACE reads, TCRdb lists one record per CDR3 protein. Seen here are roughly 80,000 distinct CDR3 sequences, approximately 15% observed once, and the top ten hold 25% to 35%. The ends lost 2 bases at V and 7 bases at J; junction bases unmatched: 4. CDR3 size: 13 residues. Germline V gene data show CDR1 as GTSNPN and CDR2 as SVGIG (reference sequence). The chain joins TRBV30 to TRBJ2-1; 8 bases are shared with TRBD2. What was sequenced was PBMCs or a T cell subset sorted from them (not recorded which). The TCR sequence derives from an adult woman who had mild COVID-19 (a few samples of this study predate the infection). Cell type and time point are not known. CDR3 loop: CAWSRGGWNEQFF. CDR3 nucleotide sequence: TGTGCCTGGAGTCGGGGGGGTTGGAATGAGCAGTTCTTC. Together with reference TRBV30 and TRBJ2-1, the CDR3 gives the full variable domain: SQTIHQWPATLVQPVGSPLSLECTVEGTSNPNLYWYRQAAGRGLQLLFYSVGIGQISSEVPQNLSASRPQDRQFILSSKKLLLSDSGFYLCAWSRGGWNEQFFGPGTRLTVL.